These 25 T cell receptor beta chains came from one sample sequenced in a study of T cell changes during pregnancy in multiple sclerosis. TCRdb's table, derived via immunoSEQ multiplex PCR, lists solely in-frame clones and lacks some. The sample records roughly 67,000 clones, just over 90% being singletons. Sequencing used peripheral blood, obtained in the second trimester of pregnancy. These TCRs come from a female donor with multiple sclerosis, enrolled in a pregnancy study.

The V call is TRBV6-6, the J call TRBJ1-2, with 7 nucleotides matching TRBD1. Trimming removed 10 bases from V and 3 bases from J; junction bases left unmatched: 11. Germline assignment: CDR1 MNHNY and CDR2 SVGAGI (reference sequence). This CDR3 has 14 amino acids. CDR3 sequence reads: CATTPGGQYYGYTF. CDR3 coding DNA: TGTGCCACTACCCCCGGGGGACAGTACTATGGCTACACCTTC.

The chain is built from TRBV19 and TRBJ2-3, with TRBD1 matching over 7 bases. Losses at the gene ends were 3 bases for V and 1 base for J; bases not matched to a gene: 7. The germline V gene encodes CDR1 LNHDA and CDR2 SQIVND (reference sequence). The CDR3 is made up of 16 amino acids. The CDR3 DNA sequence: TGTGCCAGTAGTATCTCCACAGGGGCCGGCACAGATACGCAGTATTTT. Translation gives CASSISTGAGTDTQYF.

The chain joins TRBV15 to TRBJ2-5; 9 bases line up with TRBD1. This CDR3 has 14 residues. The germline V gene has CDR1 LNHNV and CDR2 YYDKDF (reference sequence). Germline trimming cut 6 bases from V and 5 bases from J; bases unmatched to any gene: 7. The CDR3 here is CATSKQGAEETQYF. CDR3 DNA: TGTGCCACCAGTAAACAGGGGGCAGAGGAGACCCAGTACTTC.

The V and J genes are TRBV19 and TRBJ1-1; the D gene is possibly TRBD1 (5 bases). CDR3 length equals 12 residues. Trimming pared 11 bases from V and 1 base from J, leaving 11 bases between. Germline-derived CDR1 and CDR2 are LNHDA and SQIVND (reference sequence). Here the CDR3 reads CAARQKNTEAFF. In DNA form, the CDR3 reads TGTGCCGCCCGACAGAAGAACACTGAAGCTTTCTTT. Full variable domain (missing parts from reference TRBV19 and TRBJ1-1): DGGITQSPKYLFRKEGQNVTLSCEQNLNHDAMYWYRQDPGQGLRLIYYSQIVNDFQKGDIAEGYSVSREKKESFPLTVTSAQKNPTAFYLCAARQKNTEAFFGQGTRLTVV.

The table lists this clone with a count of one. The CDR3 is CASSLKTGPYEQYF. CDR3 coding DNA: TGTGCCAGCAGTCTCAAGACAGGTCCCTACGAGCAGTACTTC. The rearrangement uses TRBV27 and TRBJ2-7; maybe TRBD1 (6 bases). Germline lookup yields CDR1 MNHEY and CDR2 SMNVEV (reference sequence). Trimming removed 5 bases from V and 2 bases from J, with 13 bases in between. The CDR3 runs 14 residues.

The rearrangement links TRBV2 to TRBJ2-6; D call uncertain. CDR1 is SNHLY, CDR2 FYNNEI, per germline. The V gene lost 3 bases and the J gene lost 1 base, with 7 bases spanning the gap. CDR3 length equals 15 residues. The CDR3 protein is CASSEVESGANVLTF. CDR3 sequence (DNA): TGTGCCAGCAGTGAGGTAGAGTCTGGGGCCAACGTCCTGACTTTC.

This sequence joins TRBV7-2 and TRBJ1-4; D not resolved. Germline V gives CDR1 SGHTA, CDR2 FQGNSA. The CDR3 is made up of 15 amino acids. The V end lost 6 bases, the J end lost 7 bases, and 18 bases lay between the germline ends. The CDR3 DNA reads TGTGCCAGCAGTCTCACGAACTCTCGCGGTGAAAAACTGTTTTTT. It is translated as CASSLTNSRGEKLFF.

The V and J genes are TRBV6-5 and TRBJ1-3, with 7 bases identical to TRBD1. Germline V gene lookup returns CDR1 MNHEY and CDR2 SVGAGI. Trimming removed 6 bases from V and 0 bases from J; junction bases left unmatched: 5. This CDR3 region has 15 residues. DNA of the CDR3: TGTGCCAGCAGCCGGACAGGAACCTCTGGAAACACCATATATTTT. This codes for CASSRTGTSGNTIYF.

This clone was recorded only once. The chain has TRBV5-6 and TRBJ1-2; 9 positions match TRBD1. Germline CDR1 is SGHDT and CDR2 is YYEEEE. The CDR3 runs 15 residues. J was trimmed by 4 bases and V by 3 bases; bases with no gene match: 7. For the CDR3, the DNA is TGTGCCAGCAGCTGGTGGACAGGGGTATCCTATGGCTACACCTTC. Protein: CASSWWTGVSYGYTF.

This clone was counted a single time. The chain is built from TRBV5-5 and TRBJ2-7; 8 positions agree with TRBD2. The CDR3 has 15 amino acids. The junction had 9 bases not matched to a gene; V was cut back by 4 bases and J by 3 bases. Germline CDR1 is SGHKS and CDR2 is YYEKEE (reference sequence). DNA of the CDR3: TGTGCCAGCAGCACAACTGGGACTAGTTACTACGAGCAGTACTTC. As protein: CASSTTGTSYYEQYF.

The chain carries TRBV21-1 and TRBJ1-5. TRBV21-1 is listed as a pseudogene. The CDR3 is made up of 17 amino acids. CDR3 amino acids: CASSKGEGRFSNQPQHF. Here the CDR3 DNA reads TGTGCCAGCAGCAAAGGGGAGGGGAGGTTTAGCAATCAGCCCCAGCATTTT.

The chain combines TRBV2 with TRBJ1-2; no firm D call. The CDR3 has 11 amino acids. Trimming left V 9 bases short and J 7 bases short, with 12 bases between. Germline CDR1 is SNHLY and CDR2 is FYNNEI. The DNA of the CDR3 is TGTGCCAGTCAGCGTATTAGTGGCTACACCTTC. Protein sequence: CASQRISGYTF.

The chain has TRBV19 and TRBJ1-2, with 7 bases matching TRBD1. Losses at the gene ends were 4 bases for V and 7 bases for J; bases not matched to a gene: 6. The CDR3 loop spans 13 amino acids. Germline-derived CDR1 and CDR2 are LNHDA and SQIVND (reference sequence). Here the CDR3 DNA reads TGTGCCAGTAGTAGGGACAGAGGGACTGGCTACACCTTC. Protein sequence: CASSRDRGTGYTF.

The chain employs TRBV6-5 and TRBJ2-3; D perhaps matches TRBD2 (5 bases). Looked up from germline, CDR1 is MNHEY and CDR2 is SVGAGI. The CDR3 length is 13 residues. V gave up 8 bases and J gave up 10 bases, with 19 bases separating them. The CDR3 sequence is CASQPQTKWPQYF. Written as DNA, the CDR3 is TGTGCCAGCCAACCTCAGACTAAGTGGCCGCAGTATTTT.

V gene TRBV5-8 combines with J gene TRBJ1-5; D ambiguous. Germline assignment: CDR1 SGHTS and CDR2 YDEGEE. This CDR3 comprises 17 residues. Trimming shortened V by 0 bases and J by 0 bases, and 13 bases separated the two germline ends. CDR3 coding DNA: TGTGCCAGCAGCTTGGATTGGGAGACCCTTAGCAATCAGCCCCAGCATTTT. It yields the protein CASSLDWETLSNQPQHF.

CDR3 DNA: TGTGCCAGCAGCAACAGCCCCCCTAATTCACCCCTCCACTTT. Translated: CASSNSPPNSPLHF. The chain recombines TRBV6-5 with TRBJ1-6; no clear D gene. Germline V gene lookup returns CDR1 MNHEY and CDR2 SVGAGI. Between the trimmed V and J ends, which lost 6 bases and 6 bases, there was a span of 12 bases. CDR3 size: 14 residues.

The chain is built from TRBV20-1 and TRBJ1-1; D call uncertain. The CDR3 totals 10 residues. CDR1 DFQATT and CDR2 SNEGSKA come from the germline V gene (reference sequence). The CDR3 is CGPLGRRAFF. The CDR3 DNA sequence: TGCGGCCCACTAGGACGGAGGGCTTTCTTT.

Only one count was recorded for this clone. The V gene is TRBV6-4, the J gene TRBJ2-4, with a possible D match to TRBD2 (6 bases). Germline CDR1 MRHNA, CDR2 SNTAGT. This CDR3 comprises 17 residues. The ends were cut back, 2 bases at V and 3 bases at J, with 17 bases in the middle. The DNA of the CDR3 is TGTGCCAGCAGTGACCCAGGGCCCGGGGAGGTCAAAAACATTCAGTACTTC. Its protein product is CASSDPGPGEVKNIQYF.

This chain joins TRBV11-3 and TRBJ2-3; the D gene is possibly TRBD2 (6 bases). Germline V lookup: CDR1 SGHNT, CDR2 YENEEA. The CDR3 covers 13 residues. The V and J ends lost 9 bases and 0 bases respectively, with 10 bases between them. As DNA, the CDR3 is TGTGCCAGGGGAGGAGGAAGCACAGATACGCAGTATTTT. It specifies CARGGGSTDTQYF.

The J gene is TRBJ2-5, the V gene TRBV18; maybe TRBD1 (6 bases). CDR1 KGHSH and CDR2 LQKENI come from the germline V gene. Trimming shortened V by 8 bases and J by 3 bases, and 10 bases separated the two germline ends. This CDR3 spans 12 amino acids. CDR3 bases: TGTGCCAGCAAGGGACAAGAAGAGACCCAGTACTTC. Protein: CASKGQEETQYF.

This chain links TRBV7-9 with TRBJ1-1, with TRBD1 as a possible D gene (6 bases). The V end was cut by 0 bases, the J end by 4 bases, with 12 bases between. Germline loops: CDR1 SEHNR, CDR2 FQNEAQ (reference sequence). CDR3 size: 15 residues. Written as DNA, the CDR3 is TGTGCCAGCAGCTTAGCGCAGGGGTTGAGCACTGAAGCTTTCTTT. It codes for CASSLAQGLSTEAFF.

This clone was detected only a few times. As DNA, the CDR3 is TGTGCCTGGAGTCAGGACAGAAGGCCTGAAGCTTTCTTT. It encodes CAWSQDRRPEAFF. The chain joins TRBV30 to TRBJ1-1, with D possibly TRBD1 on 6 matching bases. Germline assignment: CDR1 GTSNPN and CDR2 SVGIG (reference sequence). Trimming shortened V by 2 bases and J by 6 bases, and 13 bases separated the two germline ends. This CDR3 region has 13 residues.

This clone was found a few times. V usage is TRBV6-4 and J usage is TRBJ2-1; 8 positions agree with TRBD2. V lost 2 bases to trimming and J lost 5 bases; unmatched junction nucleotides: 5. CDR1 MRHNA and CDR2 SNTAGT come from the germline V gene. The CDR3 length is 15 residues. The CDR3 DNA reads TGTGCCAGCAGTGACGCCACTAGCGGAAACAATGAGCAGTTCTTC. This codes for CASSDATSGNNEQFF.

The CDR3 bases are TGTGCCAGCAGTCAACAGGGACGGATTCGCAATCAGCCCCAGCATTTT. This codes for CASSQQGRIRNQPQHF. The V gene is TRBV27, the J gene TRBJ1-5; tentative D call: TRBD1 (6 bases). V gave up 5 bases and J gave up 2 bases, with 16 bases separating them. The germline CDR1 and CDR2 sequences are MNHEY and SMNVEV (reference sequence). The CDR3 totals 16 residues.

The chain recombines TRBV10-2 with TRBJ2-5, with TRBD1 matching 7 bases. The CDR3 is 14 residues long. V gave up 6 bases and J gave up 0 bases; unmatched junction bases: 4. Germline assignment: CDR1 WSHSY and CDR2 SAAADI. CDR3 protein: CASRRGQNQETQYF. The CDR3 DNA sequence: TGCGCCAGCAGGAGGGGGCAAAACCAAGAGACCCAGTACTTC.